Listed below are T cell receptor beta chains from one sample, sequenced in a study of T cell changes during pregnancy in multiple sclerosis. Measured with immunoSEQ multiplex PCR; TCRdb has only the in-frame clones, and not every one. The sample consists of 10,000 or so clones, more than 80% of them appearing once. The source was CD8+ T cells from peripheral blood mononuclear cells, collected in the third trimester of pregnancy. These receptors all stem from a female donor in good health, enrolled as a control in a pregnancy study. CDR3s leave out the opening cysteine and the closing phenylalanine or tryptophan.

>TRBJ1-1|TRBV10-2
ASSEFRGNTEAF
>TRBJ2-2|TRBV7-6
ASSPQRGVNTGELF
>TRBJ2-3|TRBV10-2
ASSETGQGTDTQY
>TRBJ2-5|TRBV6-1
ASSEAVLAGGETQY
>TRBJ2-5|TRBV18
ASSPRETQY
>TRBJ1-4|TRBV9
ASSLAGRTNEKLF
>TRBJ2-7|TRBV27
ASSPGLASSYEQY
>TRBJ2-2|TRBV30
AWSELRGGELF
>TRBJ2-7|TRBV2
AGGAPRHEQY
>TRBJ2-7|TRBV10-3
AISEGTSSYEQY
>TRBJ2-3|TRBV7-3
ASSSLAGGPDTQY
>TRBJ2-7|TRBV4-1
ASSHKSGYEQY
>TRBJ2-5|TRBV7-2
ASSPHGGRGPQETQY
>TRBJ2-2|TRBV18
ASSPYRLAMAGELF
>TRBJ2-7|TRBV4-1
ASSWDKTYEQY
>TRBJ2-7|TRBV2
ATLTGSEQY
>TRBJ1-5|TRBV9
ASSTSDRGNQPQH
>TRBJ2-1|TRBV5-4
ASSLGLAGEQF
>TRBJ2-1|TRBV4-3
ASSQDTSGGFSYNEQF
>TRBJ2-1|TRBV27
ASTTGDEQF
>TRBJ2-2|TRBV10-2
ASDYLGTGELF
>TRBJ2-1|TRBV7-2
ASSLVGSGVYNEQF
>TRBJ2-7|TRBV5-3
ARRQAHRGRYEQY
>TRBJ1-5|TRBV7-8
ASSLFLKESNQPQH
>TRBJ2-3|TRBV7-8
ASRTAAAYSRGDRSTDTQY
>TRBJ2-7|TRBV4-1
ASSQGQGSYEQY
>TRBJ1-3|TRBV28
ASRAPPTTGFGNTIY
>TRBJ2-2|TRBV10-2
ASRDRDTGELF
>TRBJ1-1|TRBV7-3
ASPPRQISEAF
>TRBJ2-1|TRBV4-2
ASSQETSGGVDEQF
>TRBJ2-2|TRBV9
ASSVETSGSITGELF
>TRBJ1-1|TRBV25-1
APIAEAF
>TRBJ1-2|TRBV4-1
ASSPTAFNYGYT
>TRBJ2-7|TRBV6-4
ASSYNAQSYEQY
>TRBJ1-2|TRBV2
ASSSLYKGNPYGYT
>TRBJ1-1|TRBV7-9
ASSPGQGPNTEAF
>TRBJ1-5|TRBV6-1
ASSEGAGGSQPQH
>TRBJ1-1|TRBV5-1
ASSPLTGENTEAF
>TRBJ1-2|TRBV7-9
ASSEGTVVNYGYT
>TRBJ2-7|TRBV4-3
ASSQDRDSLGEQY
>TRBJ2-5|TRBV2
ASSEGLAGGRETQY
>TRBJ2-3|TRBV4-2
ASSQDLAGGTDTQY
>TRBJ1-5|TRBV18
ASSPTGFTDLQPQH
>TRBJ2-5|TRBV27
ASRQGVQETQY
>TRBJ1-2|TRBV28
ASSPPRELPNYGYT
>TRBJ1-4|TRBV4-1
ASGGQGTSEKLF
>TRBJ1-4|TRBV7-8
ASSPPQTGPLKKLF
>TRBJ1-3|TRBV6-1
ASSEAGTASGNTIY
>TRBJ2-3|TRBV9
ASSMSGSTDTQY
>TRBJ2-3|TRBV6-4
ASSDSSGGASTDTQY
>TRBJ2-7|TRBV4-3
ASSQDPRGRGEQY
>TRBJ1-5|TRBV4-2
ASSQWSDQPQH
>TRBJ2-7|TRBV30
ALLAPPYEQY